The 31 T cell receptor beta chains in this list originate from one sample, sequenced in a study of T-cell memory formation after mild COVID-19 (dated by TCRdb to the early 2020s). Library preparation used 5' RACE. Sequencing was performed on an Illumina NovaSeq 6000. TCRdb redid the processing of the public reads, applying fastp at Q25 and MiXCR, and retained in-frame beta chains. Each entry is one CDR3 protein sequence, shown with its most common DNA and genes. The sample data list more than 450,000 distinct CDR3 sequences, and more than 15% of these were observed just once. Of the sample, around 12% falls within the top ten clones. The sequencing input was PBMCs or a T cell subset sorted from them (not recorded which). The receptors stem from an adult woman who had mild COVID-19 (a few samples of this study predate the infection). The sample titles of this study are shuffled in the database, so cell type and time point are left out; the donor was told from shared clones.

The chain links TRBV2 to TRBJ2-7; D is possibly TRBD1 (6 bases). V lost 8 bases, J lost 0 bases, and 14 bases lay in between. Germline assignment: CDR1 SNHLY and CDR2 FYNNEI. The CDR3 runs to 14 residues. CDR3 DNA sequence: TGTGCCAGCCGAAGAGACAGGCTCTCCTACGAGCAGTACTTC. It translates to CASRRDRLSYEQYF.

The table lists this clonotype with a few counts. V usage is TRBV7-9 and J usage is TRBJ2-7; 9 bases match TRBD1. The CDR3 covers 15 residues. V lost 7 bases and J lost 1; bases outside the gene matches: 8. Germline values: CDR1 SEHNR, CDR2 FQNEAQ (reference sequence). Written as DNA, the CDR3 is TGTGCCAGCATCGACTCCGGGACAGGGTCCTACGAGCAGTACTTC. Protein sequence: CASIDSGTGSYEQYF.

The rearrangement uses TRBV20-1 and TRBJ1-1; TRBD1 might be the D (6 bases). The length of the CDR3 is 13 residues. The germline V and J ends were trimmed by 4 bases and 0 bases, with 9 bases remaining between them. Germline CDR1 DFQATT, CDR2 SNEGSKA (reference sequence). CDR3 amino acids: CSATDSMNTEAFF. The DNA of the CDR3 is TGCAGTGCTACGGACAGCATGAACACTGAAGCTTTCTTT.

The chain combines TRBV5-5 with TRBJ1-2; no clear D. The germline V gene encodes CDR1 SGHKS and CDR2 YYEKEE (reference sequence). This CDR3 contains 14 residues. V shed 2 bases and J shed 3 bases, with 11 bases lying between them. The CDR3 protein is CASSFPDMDYGYTF. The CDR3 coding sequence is TGTGCCAGCAGCTTCCCAGACATGGACTATGGCTACACCTTC.

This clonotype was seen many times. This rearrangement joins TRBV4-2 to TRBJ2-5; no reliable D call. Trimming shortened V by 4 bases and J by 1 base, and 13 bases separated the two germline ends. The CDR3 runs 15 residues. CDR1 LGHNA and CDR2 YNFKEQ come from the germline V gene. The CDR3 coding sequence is TGTGCCAGCAGCCTCCAACCCGGGCCCCAAGAGACCCAGTACTTC. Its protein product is CASSLQPGPQETQYF.

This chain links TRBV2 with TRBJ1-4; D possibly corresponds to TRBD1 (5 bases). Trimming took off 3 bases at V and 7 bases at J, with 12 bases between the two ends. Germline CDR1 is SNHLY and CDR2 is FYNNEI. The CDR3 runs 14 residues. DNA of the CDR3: TGTGCCAGCAGTGAGTCCAGGGAACCTGAAAAACTGTTTTTT. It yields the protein CASSESREPEKLFF.

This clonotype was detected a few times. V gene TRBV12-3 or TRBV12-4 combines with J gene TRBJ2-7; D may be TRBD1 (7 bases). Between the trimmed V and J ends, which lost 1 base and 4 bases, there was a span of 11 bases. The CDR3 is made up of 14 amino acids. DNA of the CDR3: TGTGCCAGCAGTTTAGAGACAGGGAGGTACGAGCAGTACTTC. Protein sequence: CASSLETGRYEQYF.

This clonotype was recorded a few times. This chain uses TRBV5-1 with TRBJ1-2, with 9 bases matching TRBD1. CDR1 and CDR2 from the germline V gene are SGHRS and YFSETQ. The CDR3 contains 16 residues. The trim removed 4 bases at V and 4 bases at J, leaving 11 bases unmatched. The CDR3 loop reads CASSGQGTWTSYGYTF. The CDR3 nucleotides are TGCGCCAGCAGCGGACAGGGGACATGGACGAGCTATGGCTACACCTTC.

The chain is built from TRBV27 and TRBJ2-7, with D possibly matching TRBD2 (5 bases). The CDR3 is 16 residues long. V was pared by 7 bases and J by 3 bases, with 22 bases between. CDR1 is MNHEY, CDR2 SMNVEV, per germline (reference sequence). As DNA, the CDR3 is TGTGCCAGCACTTCTAAAGGAGGACCGCTACTCTACGAGCAGTACTTC. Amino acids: CASTSKGGPLLYEQYF.

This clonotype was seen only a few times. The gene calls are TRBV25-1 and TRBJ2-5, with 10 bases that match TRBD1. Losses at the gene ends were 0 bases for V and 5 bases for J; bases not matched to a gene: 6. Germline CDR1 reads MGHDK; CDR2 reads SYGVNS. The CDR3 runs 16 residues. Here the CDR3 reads CASSEYGGTGAETQYF. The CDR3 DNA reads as TGTGCCAGCAGTGAATATGGAGGGACAGGGGCTGAGACCCAGTACTTC.

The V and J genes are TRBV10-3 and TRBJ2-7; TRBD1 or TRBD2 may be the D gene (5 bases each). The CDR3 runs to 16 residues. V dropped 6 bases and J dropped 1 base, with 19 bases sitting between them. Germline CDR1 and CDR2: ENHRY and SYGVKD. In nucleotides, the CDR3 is TGTGCCATCAGCCCCCAGGGAAGAGGCGGGTCCTACGAGCAGTACTTC. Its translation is CAISPQGRGGSYEQYF.

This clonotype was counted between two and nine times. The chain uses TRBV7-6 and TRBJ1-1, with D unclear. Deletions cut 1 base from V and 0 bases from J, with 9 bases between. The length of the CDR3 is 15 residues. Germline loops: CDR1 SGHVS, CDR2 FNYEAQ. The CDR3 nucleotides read TGTGCCAGCAGCTTAGATGGAGCCATGAACACTGAAGCTTTCTTT. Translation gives CASSLDGAMNTEAFF.

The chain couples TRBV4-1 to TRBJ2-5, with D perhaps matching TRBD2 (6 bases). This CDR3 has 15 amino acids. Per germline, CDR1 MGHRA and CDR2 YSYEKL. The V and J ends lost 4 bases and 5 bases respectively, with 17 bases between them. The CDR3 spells CASSPKNYGGETQYF. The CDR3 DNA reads TGCGCCAGCAGCCCCAAAAATTATGGGGGGGAGACCCAGTACTTC.

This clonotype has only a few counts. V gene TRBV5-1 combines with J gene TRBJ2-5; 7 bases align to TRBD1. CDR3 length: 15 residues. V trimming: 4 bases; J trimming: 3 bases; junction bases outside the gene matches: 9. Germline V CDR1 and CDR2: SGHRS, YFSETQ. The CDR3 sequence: CASSPSFTGEETQYF. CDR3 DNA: TGCGCCAGCAGCCCGTCCTTTACAGGGGAAGAGACCCAGTACTTC.

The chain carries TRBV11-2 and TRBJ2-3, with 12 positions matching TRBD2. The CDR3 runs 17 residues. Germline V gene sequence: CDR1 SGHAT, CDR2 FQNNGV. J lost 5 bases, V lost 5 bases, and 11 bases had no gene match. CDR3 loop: CASSPPPGLAGLDTQYF. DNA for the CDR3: TGTGCCAGCAGCCCCCCACCGGGACTAGCGGGTCTAGATACGCAGTATTTT.

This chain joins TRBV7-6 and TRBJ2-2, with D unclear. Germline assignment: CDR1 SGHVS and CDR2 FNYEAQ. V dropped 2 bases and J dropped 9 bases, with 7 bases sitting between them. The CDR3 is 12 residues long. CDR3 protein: CASSLFDRELFF. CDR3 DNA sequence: TGTGCCAGCAGCTTATTCGACCGGGAGCTGTTTTTT. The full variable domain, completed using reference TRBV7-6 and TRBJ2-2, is GAGVSQSPRYKVTKRGQDVALRCDPISGHVSLYWYRQALGQGPEFLTYFNYEAQQDKSGLPNDRFSAERPEGSISTLTIQRTEQRDSAMYRCASSLFDRELFFGEGSRLTVL.

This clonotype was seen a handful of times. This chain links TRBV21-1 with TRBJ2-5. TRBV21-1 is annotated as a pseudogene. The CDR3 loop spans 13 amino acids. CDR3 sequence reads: CASPEAERETQYF. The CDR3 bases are TGTGCCAGCCCCGAGGCAGAACGAGAGACCCAGTACTTC.

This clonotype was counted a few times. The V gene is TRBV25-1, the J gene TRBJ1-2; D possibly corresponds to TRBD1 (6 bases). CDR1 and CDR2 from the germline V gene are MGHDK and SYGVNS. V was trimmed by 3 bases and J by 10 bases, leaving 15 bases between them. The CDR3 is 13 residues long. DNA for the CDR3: TGTGCCAGCAGTGAGGGACATGGGGGTGTCTACACCTTC. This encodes CASSEGHGGVYTF.

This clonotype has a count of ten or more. CDR3 in DNA: TGTGCCAGCAGCTTAACGGGTTCCGATTATGAGCAGTTCTTC. As protein: CASSLTGSDYEQFF. The chain employs TRBV11-2 and TRBJ2-1; D is undetermined. Germline CDR1 and CDR2: SGHAT and FQNNGV. This CDR3 has 14 amino acids. Deletions cut 2 bases from V and 8 bases from J, with 13 bases between.

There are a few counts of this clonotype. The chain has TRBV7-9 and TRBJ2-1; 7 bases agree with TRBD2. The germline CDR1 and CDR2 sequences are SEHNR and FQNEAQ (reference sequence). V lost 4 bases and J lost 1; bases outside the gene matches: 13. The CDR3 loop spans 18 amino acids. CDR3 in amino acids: CASSSTQRGPTSYNEQFF. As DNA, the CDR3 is TGTGCCAGCAGCTCCACACAGCGGGGTCCCACGTCCTACAATGAGCAGTTCTTC.

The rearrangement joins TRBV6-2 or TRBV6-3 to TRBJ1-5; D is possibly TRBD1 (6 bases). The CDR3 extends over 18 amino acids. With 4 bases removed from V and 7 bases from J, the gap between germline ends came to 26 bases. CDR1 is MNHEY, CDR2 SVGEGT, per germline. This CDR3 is CASSLARITGLGAQPQHF. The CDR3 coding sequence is TGTGCCAGCAGTTTGGCTCGTATAACGGGGCTGGGGGCCCAGCCCCAGCATTTT.

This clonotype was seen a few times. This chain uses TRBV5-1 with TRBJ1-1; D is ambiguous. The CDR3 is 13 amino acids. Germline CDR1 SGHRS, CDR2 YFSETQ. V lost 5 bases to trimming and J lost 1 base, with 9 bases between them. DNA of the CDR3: TGCGCCAGCAGACAGCAGGCGAACACTGAAGCTTTCTTT. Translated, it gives CASRQQANTEAFF.

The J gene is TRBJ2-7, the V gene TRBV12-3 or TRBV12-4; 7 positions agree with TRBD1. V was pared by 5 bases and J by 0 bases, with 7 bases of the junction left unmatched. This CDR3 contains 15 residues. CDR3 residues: CASSLGQSGSYEQYF. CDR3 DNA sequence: TGTGCCAGCAGTCTGGGACAGTCCGGCTCCTACGAGCAGTACTTC.

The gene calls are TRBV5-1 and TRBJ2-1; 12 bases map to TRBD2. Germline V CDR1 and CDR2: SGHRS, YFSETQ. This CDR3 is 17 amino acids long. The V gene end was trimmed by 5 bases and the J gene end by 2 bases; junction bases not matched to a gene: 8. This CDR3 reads CASRAGTSGPTYNEQFF. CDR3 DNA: TGCGCCAGCAGGGCCGGGACTAGCGGGCCCACCTACAATGAGCAGTTCTTC.

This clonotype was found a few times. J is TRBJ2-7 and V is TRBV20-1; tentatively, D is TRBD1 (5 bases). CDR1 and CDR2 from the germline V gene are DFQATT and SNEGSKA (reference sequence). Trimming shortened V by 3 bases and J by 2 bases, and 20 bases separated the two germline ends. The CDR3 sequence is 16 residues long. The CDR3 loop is CSARTPDDRAPYEQYF. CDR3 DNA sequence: TGCAGTGCTAGGACTCCGGACGACAGAGCCCCCTACGAGCAGTACTTC.

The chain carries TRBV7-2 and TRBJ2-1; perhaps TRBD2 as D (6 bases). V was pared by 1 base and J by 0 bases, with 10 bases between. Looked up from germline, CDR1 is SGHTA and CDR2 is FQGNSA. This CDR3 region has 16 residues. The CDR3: CASSLEGGVSYNEQFF. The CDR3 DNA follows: TGTGCCAGCAGCTTAGAGGGAGGAGTCTCCTACAATGAGCAGTTCTTC.

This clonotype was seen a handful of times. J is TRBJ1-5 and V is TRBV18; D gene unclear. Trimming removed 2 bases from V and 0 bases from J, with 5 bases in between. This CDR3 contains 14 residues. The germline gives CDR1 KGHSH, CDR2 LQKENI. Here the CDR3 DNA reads TGTGCCAGCTCACCATCGGCTAGCAATCAGCCCCAGCATTTT. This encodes CASSPSASNQPQHF.

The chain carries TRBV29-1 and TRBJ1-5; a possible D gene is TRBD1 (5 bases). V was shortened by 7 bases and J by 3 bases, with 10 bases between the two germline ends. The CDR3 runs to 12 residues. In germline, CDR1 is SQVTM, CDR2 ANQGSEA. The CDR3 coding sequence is TGCAGCGAGGGACGTTTCAATCAGCCCCAGCATTTT. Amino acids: CSEGRFNQPQHF.

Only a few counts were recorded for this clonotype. The CDR3 spells CASSHLGTGGTDTQYF. The CDR3 region has the DNA TGCGCCAGCAGCCACCTAGGGACTGGGGGCACAGATACGCAGTATTTT. V gene TRBV4-1 combines with J gene TRBJ2-3; weak D call: TRBD2 (6 bases). Germline assignment: CDR1 MGHRA and CDR2 YSYEKL. The CDR3 runs 16 residues. V was cut by 3 bases and J by 1 base, with 14 bases left in between.

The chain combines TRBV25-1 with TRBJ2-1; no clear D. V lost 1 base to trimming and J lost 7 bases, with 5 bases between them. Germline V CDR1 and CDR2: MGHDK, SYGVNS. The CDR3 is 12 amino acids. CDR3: CASSELSNEQFF. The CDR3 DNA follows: TGTGCCAGCAGTGAATTGTCGAATGAGCAGTTCTTC. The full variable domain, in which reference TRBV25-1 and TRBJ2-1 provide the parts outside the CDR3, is EADIYQTPRYLVIGTGKKITLECSQTMGHDKMYWYQQDPGMELHLIHYSYGVNSTEKGDLSSESTVSRIRTEHFPLTLESARPSHTSQYLCASSELSNEQFFGPGTRLTVL.

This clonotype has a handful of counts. The CDR3 protein is CATSPGGSEQYF. In nucleotides, the CDR3 is TGTGCCACCAGCCCCGGGGGTAGCGAGCAGTACTTC. This chain links TRBV24-1 with TRBJ2-7; D is possibly TRBD2 (6 bases). The CDR3 has 12 amino acids. The V gene lost 7 bases and the J gene lost 6 bases, with 12 bases spanning the gap. The germline V gene has CDR1 KGHDR and CDR2 SFDVKD.